This paragraph covers one TCR beta chain sequence. What it binds is unknown. This sample is part of a study of OX40 agonist ivuxolimab in advanced cancers. The study, taken as a whole, reports: Near-lowest levels of clonal expansion characterized partial responders at 0.1-3.0 mg/kg.

Germline loops: CDR1 SGHDT, CDR2 YYEEEE. The CDR3 has 14 residues. The V gene lost 1 base and the J gene lost 8 bases, with 12 bases spanning the gap. The repertoire was sequenced with immunoSEQ multiplex PCR; TCRdb's copy has only in-frame clones and lacks some. The profile shows 55,000 to 95,000 clones, approximately 86% of them singletons. The input for sequencing was CD4+ or CD8+ T cells sorted from blood, taken in a trial of the OX40 agonist ivuxolimab. The TCR originated in an adult with an advanced solid tumor such as melanoma, head and neck, liver or kidney cancer. The rearrangement uses TRBV5-6 and TRBJ1-4, with D possibly being TRBD1 (6 bases). The CDR3 here is CASSLYARGEKLFF. CDR3 nucleotide sequence: TGTGCCAGCAGCTTGTACGCCAGGGGAGAAAAACTGTTTTTT.